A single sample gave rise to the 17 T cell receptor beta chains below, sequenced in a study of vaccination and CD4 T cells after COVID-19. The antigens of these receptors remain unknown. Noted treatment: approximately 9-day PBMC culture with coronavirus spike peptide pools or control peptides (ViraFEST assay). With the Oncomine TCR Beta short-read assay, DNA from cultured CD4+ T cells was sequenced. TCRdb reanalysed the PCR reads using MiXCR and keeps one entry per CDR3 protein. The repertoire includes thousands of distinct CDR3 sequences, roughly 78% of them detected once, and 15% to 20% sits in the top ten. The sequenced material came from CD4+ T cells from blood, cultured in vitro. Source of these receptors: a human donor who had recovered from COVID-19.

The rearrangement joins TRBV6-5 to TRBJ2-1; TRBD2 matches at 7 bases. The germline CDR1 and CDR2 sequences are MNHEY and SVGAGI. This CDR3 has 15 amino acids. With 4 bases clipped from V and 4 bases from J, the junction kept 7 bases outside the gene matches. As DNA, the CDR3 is TGTGCCAGCAGTTCCGGTAGCGGGCCTTACAATGAGCAGTTCTTC. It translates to CASSSGSGPYNEQFF.

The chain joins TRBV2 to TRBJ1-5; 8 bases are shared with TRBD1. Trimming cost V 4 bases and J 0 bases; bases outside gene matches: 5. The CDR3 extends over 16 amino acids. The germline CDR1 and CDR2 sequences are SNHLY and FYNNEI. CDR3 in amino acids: CASSGRTGSSNQPQHF. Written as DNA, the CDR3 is TGTGCCAGCAGTGGCCGGACAGGGTCTAGCAATCAGCCCCAGCATTTT.

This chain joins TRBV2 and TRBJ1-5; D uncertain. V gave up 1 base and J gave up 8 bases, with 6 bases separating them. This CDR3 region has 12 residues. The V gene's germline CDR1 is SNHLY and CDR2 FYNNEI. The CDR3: CASSEVSEPQHF. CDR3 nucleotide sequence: TGTGCCAGCAGTGAAGTCTCAGAGCCCCAGCATTTT.

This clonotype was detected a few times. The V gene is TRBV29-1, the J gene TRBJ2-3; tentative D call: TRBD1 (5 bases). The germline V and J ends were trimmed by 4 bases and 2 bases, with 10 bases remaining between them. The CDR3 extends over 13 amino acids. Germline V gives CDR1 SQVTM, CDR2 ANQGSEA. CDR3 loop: CSVGKGATDTQYF. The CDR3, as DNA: TGCAGCGTTGGAAAAGGGGCCACAGATACGCAGTATTTT.

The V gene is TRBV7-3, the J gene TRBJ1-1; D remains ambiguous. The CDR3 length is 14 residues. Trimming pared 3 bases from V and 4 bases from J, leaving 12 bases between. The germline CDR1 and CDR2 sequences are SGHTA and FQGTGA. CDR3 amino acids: CASSLGIGRTEAFF. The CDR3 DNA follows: TGTGCCAGCAGCTTGGGTATAGGGCGCACTGAAGCTTTCTTT.

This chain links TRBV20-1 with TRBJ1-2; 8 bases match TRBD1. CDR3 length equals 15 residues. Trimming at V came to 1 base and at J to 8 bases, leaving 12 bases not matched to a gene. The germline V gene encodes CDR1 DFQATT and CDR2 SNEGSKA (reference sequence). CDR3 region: CSARVPSQGAGGYTF. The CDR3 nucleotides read TGCAGTGCTAGAGTACCGAGTCAGGGGGCAGGAGGCTACACCTTC.

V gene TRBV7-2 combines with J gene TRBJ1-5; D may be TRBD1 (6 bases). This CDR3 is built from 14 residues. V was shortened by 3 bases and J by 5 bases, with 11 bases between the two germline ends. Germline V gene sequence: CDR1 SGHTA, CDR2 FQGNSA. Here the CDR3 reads CASSFQRGDQPQHF. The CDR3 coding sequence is TGTGCCAGCAGCTTCCAAAGGGGGGATCAGCCCCAGCATTTT.

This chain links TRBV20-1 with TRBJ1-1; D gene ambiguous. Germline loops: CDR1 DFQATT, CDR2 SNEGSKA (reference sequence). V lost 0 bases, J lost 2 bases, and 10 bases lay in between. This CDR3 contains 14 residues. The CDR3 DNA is TGCAGTGCTAGAGATGGTAGGCGAAACACTGAAGCTTTCTTT. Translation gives CSARDGRRNTEAFF.

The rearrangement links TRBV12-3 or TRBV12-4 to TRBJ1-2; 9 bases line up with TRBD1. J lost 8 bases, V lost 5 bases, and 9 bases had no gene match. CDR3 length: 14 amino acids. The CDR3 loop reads CASSPYRGRMGYTF. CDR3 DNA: TGTGCCAGCAGTCCCTACAGGGGGCGTATGGGCTACACCTTC.

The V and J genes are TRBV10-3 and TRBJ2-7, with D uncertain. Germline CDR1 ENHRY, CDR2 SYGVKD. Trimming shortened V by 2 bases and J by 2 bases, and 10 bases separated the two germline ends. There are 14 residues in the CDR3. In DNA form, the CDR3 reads TGTGCCATCAGTGAGCCCGGACCCGCCTACGAGCAGTACTTC. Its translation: CAISEPGPAYEQYF.

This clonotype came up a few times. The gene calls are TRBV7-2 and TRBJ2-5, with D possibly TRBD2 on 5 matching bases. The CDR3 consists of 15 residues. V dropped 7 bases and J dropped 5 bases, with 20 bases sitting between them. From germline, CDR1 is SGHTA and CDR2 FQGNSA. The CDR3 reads CASTSALGSRETQYF. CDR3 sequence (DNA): TGTGCCAGCACATCGGCACTAGGAAGTAGGGAGACCCAGTACTTC.

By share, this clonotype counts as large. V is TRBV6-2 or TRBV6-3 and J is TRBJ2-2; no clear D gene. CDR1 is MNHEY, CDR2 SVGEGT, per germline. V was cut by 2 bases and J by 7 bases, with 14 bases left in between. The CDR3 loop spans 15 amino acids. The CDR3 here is CASSYMKGVVGELFF. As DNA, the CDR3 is TGTGCCAGCAGTTACATGAAGGGTGTTGTCGGGGAGCTGTTTTTT.

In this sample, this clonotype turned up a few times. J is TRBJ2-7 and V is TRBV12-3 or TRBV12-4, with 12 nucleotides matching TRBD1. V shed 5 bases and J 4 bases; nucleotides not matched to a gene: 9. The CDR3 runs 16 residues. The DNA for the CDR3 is TGTGCCAGCAGTGAATCCGGGACAGGGGGCTGGTACGAGCAGTACTTC. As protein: CASSESGTGGWYEQYF.

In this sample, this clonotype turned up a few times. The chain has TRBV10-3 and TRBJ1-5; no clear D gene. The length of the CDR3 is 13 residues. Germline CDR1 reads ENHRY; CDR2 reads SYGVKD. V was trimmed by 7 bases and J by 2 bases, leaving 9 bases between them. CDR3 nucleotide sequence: TGTGCCATCAAGGCTCCGGGCAATCAGCCCCAGCATTTT. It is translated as CAIKAPGNQPQHF.

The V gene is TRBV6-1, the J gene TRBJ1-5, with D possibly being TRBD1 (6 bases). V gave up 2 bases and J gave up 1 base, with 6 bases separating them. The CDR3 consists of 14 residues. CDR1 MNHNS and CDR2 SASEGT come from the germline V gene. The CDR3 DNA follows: TGTGCCAGCAGTGAACAGGGGAGCAATCAGCCCCAGCATTTT. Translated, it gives CASSEQGSNQPQHF.

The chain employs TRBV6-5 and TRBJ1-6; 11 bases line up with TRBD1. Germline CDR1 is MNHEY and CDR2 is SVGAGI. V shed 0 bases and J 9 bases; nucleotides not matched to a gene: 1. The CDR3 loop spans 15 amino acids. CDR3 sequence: CASSYSDRGPSPLHF. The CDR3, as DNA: TGTGCCAGCAGTTACTCGGACAGGGGGCCTTCACCCCTCCACTTT.

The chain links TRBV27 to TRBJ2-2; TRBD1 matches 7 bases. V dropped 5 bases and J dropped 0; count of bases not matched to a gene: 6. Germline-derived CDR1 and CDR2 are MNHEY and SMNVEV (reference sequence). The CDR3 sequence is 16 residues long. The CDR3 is CASSLDRLANTGELFF. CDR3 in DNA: TGTGCCAGCAGTCTGGACAGGCTGGCGAACACCGGGGAGCTGTTTTTT.